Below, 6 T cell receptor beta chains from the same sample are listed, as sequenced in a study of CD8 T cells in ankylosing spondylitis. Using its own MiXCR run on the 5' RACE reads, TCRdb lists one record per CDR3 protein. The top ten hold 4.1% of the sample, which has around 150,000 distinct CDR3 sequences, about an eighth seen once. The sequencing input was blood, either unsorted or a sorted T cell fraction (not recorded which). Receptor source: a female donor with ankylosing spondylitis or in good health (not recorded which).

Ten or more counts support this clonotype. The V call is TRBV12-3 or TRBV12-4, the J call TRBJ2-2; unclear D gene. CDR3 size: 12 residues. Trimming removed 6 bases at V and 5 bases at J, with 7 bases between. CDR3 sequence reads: CASSHPTGELFF. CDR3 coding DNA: TGTGCCAGCAGCCACCCTACCGGGGAGCTGTTTTTT.

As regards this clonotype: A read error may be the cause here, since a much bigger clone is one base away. CDR3: CTWSERFTDTQYF. For the CDR3, the DNA is TGTACCTGGAGTGAGCGCTTCACAGATACGCAGTATTTT. The rearrangement uses TRBV30 and TRBJ2-3; D gene uncertain. This CDR3 contains 13 residues. Per germline, CDR1 GTSNPN and CDR2 SVGIG (reference sequence).

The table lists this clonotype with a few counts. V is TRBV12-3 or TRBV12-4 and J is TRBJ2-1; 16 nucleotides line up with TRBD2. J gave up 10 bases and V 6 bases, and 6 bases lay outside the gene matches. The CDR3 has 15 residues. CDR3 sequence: CASRPGLAGGLEQFF. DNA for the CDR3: TGTGCCAGCAGACCGGGACTAGCGGGAGGGTTGGAGCAGTTCTTC.

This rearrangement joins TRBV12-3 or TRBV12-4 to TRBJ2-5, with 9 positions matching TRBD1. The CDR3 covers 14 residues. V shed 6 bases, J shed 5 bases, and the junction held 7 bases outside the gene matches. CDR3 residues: CASSSTGGSETQYF. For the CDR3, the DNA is TGTGCCAGCAGCTCGACAGGGGGGTCGGAGACCCAGTACTTC.

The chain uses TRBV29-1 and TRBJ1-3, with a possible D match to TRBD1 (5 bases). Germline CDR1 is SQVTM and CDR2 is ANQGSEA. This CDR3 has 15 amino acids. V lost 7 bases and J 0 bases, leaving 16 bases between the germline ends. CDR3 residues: CSARGTPSSGNTIYF. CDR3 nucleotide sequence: TGCAGCGCCCGGGGGACTCCGAGCTCTGGAAACACCATATATTTT.

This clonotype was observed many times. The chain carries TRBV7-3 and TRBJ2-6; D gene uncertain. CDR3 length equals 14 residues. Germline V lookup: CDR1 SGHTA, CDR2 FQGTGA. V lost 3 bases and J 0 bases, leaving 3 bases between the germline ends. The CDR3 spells CASSFSSGANVLTF. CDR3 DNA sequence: TGTGCCAGCAGCTTCTCCTCTGGGGCCAACGTCCTGACTTTC. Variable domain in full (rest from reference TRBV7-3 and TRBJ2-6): GAGVSQTPSNKVTEKGKYVELRCDPISGHTALYWYRQSLGQGPEFLIYFQGTGAADDSGLPNDRFFAVRPEGSVSTLKIQRTERGDSAVYLCASSFSSGANVLTFGAGSRLTVL.